One T cell receptor beta chain is described in this entry. Its antigen is not identified. CDR1 and CDR2 (germline): SGHDT, YYEEEE. The CDR3 extends over 15 amino acids. The germline V and J ends were trimmed by 2 bases and 0 bases, with 9 bases remaining between them. The sample originates from a study of radiation and T cells in renal cell carcinoma. Study context: Nephrectomy followed 15 Gy stereotactic body radiation by 4 weeks.

Described time point: blood 2 weeks post-SBRT. The treatment denotes: 15 Gy SBRT to primary tumor, nephrectomy 4 weeks later. This renal cell carcinoma was of the clear cell type. Points from the study as a whole: Pretreatment tumor biopsies were lacking, so baseline clonotypes are unknown. Top tumor clonotypes rose in blood 2 weeks post-radiation, then contracted.

Method: immunoSEQ multiplex PCR; TCRdb's copy keeps in-frame clones and lacks some. The table includes more than 75,000 clones, 70% to 90% detected once. The sample consisted of blood, taken from a patient whose treatment included radiotherapy and nephrectomy. The chain links TRBV5-6 to TRBJ2-4, with unresolved D. The origin of this receptor is a woman aged 45-59 years with renal cell carcinoma. The CDR3 nucleotides are TGTGCCAGCAGCTTCGTTTCAGCAGCCAAAAACATTCAGTACTTC. It translates to CASSFVSAAKNIQYF.